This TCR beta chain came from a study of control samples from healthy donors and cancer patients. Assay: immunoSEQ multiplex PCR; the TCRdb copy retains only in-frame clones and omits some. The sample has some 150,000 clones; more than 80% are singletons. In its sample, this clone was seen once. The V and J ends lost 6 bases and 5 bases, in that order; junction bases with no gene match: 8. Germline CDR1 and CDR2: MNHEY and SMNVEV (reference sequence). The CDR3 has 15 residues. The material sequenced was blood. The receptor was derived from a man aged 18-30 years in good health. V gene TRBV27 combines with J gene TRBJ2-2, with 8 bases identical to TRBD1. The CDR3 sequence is CASSRGQGRTGELFF. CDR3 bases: TGTGCCAGCAGCCGAGGACAGGGTCGGACCGGGGAGCTGTTTTTT.